One sample yielded the 11 T cell receptor beta chains listed below, sequenced in a study of CD8 T cells in Susac syndrome. After extraction with the RNeasy kit, roughly 0.5 to 1 ug of the RNA was reverse transcribed using random hexamers. TCRdb fed the immunoSEQ multiplex PCR reads into MiXCR, producing one record per CDR3 protein. Here the sample spans 180,000 or so distinct CDR3 sequences, around 94% being singletons. Sequenced input: CD4+ T cells from PBMCs. These receptors were taken from a human donor in good health.

This CDR3 reads CASSDPGPNEKLFF. CDR3 sequence (DNA): TGTGCCAGCAGCGACCCGGGACCTAATGAAAAACTGTTTTTT. The V and J genes are TRBV9 and TRBJ1-4, with D perhaps matching TRBD1 (5 bases). CDR3 length: 14 residues. V lost 3 bases and J lost 3, with 9 bases in between. Per germline, CDR1 SGDLS and CDR2 YYNGEE. The full variable domain, its missing parts supplied by reference TRBV9 and TRBJ1-4, is DSGVTQTPKHLITATGQRVTLRCSPRSGDLSVYWYQQSLDQGLQFLIQYYNGEERAKGNILERFSAQQFPDLHSELNLSSLELGDSALYFCASSDPGPNEKLFFGSGTQLSVL.

V and J are TRBV3-1 and TRBJ2-5; D may be TRBD1 or TRBD2 (5 bases each). V lost 3 bases, J lost 3 bases, and 17 bases lay in between. Germline V lookup: CDR1 LGHDT, CDR2 YNNKEL (reference sequence). The CDR3 is 16 residues long. Here the CDR3 DNA reads TGTGCCAGCAGCCAGAGGGGACGGAGAAGCAAAGAGACCCAGTACTTC. Protein sequence: CASSQRGRRSKETQYF.

The rearrangement links TRBV7-6 to TRBJ2-7; possibly TRBD2 for D (6 bases). The CDR3 has 16 residues. Germline lookup yields CDR1 SGHVS and CDR2 FNYEAQ. Trimming removed 2 bases from V and 2 bases from J, with 16 bases in between. CDR3 sequence (DNA): TGTGCCAGCAGCTTAACCGGGGGTTCGGACACCTACGAGCAGTACTTC. This codes for CASSLTGGSDTYEQYF.

The chain recombines TRBV4-2 with TRBJ2-3; 13 bases fit TRBD2. The V gene's germline CDR1 is LGHNA and CDR2 YNFKEQ. With 0 bases clipped from V and 10 bases from J, the junction kept 4 bases outside the gene matches. The CDR3 runs 15 residues. The CDR3, as DNA: TGTGCCAGCAGCCAAGAACGGACTAGCGGGAGACCGCAGTATTTT. Its protein is CASSQERTSGRPQYF.

Comments on this clonotype: Because it lacks the conserved phenylalanine or tryptophan at the end, this CDR3 is likely a read error. The genes are TRBV14 and TRBJ1-2; TRBD1 is a possible D gene (6 bases). CDR3 length: 15 amino acids. Trimming left V 4 bases short and J 2 bases short, with 14 bases between. Germline CDR1 reads SGHDN; CDR2 reads FVKESK. The CDR3 sequence is CASSPQATGNYGYTL. The DNA for the CDR3 is TGTGCCAGCAGCCCTCAAGCGACAGGAAACTATGGCTACACCCTC.

The genes are TRBV6-2 or TRBV6-3 and TRBJ1-6; D possibly corresponds to TRBD1 (6 bases). Germline CDR1 and CDR2: MNHEY and SVGEGT. V lost 5 bases and J 9 bases, leaving 14 bases between the germline ends. The CDR3 extends over 14 amino acids. The DNA for the CDR3 is TGTGCCAGCAGTCTCGGGGGCTCGATTTCACCCCTCCACTTT. This gives the protein CASSLGGSISPLHF.

The chain joins TRBV10-3 to TRBJ1-1, with D hard to call. CDR3 length: 13 amino acids. CDR1 ENHRY and CDR2 SYGVKD come from the germline V gene. V was shortened by 7 bases and J by 1 base, with 10 bases between the two germline ends. The CDR3 is CAIKGVANTEAFF. The CDR3 coding sequence is TGTGCCATCAAGGGCGTCGCGAACACTGAAGCTTTCTTT.

The chain uses TRBV29-1 and TRBJ1-4; D is unresolved. V lost 6 bases to trimming and J lost 8 bases, with 19 bases between them. The germline gives CDR1 SQVTM, CDR2 ANQGSEA. The CDR3 consists of 14 residues. CDR3 sequence reads: CSVGWTAAEEKLFF. The CDR3 bases are TGCAGCGTCGGGTGGACGGCGGCGGAGGAAAAACTGTTTTTT.

The chain carries TRBV4-2 and TRBJ1-2; possibly TRBD1 for D (5 bases). Between the trimmed V and J ends, which lost 4 bases and 4 bases, there was a span of 16 bases. The CDR3 has 15 residues. Germline V gene data show CDR1 as LGHNA and CDR2 as YNFKEQ. CDR3: CASSREIDRTYGYTF. The DNA of the CDR3 is TGTGCCAGCAGCCGAGAAATTGACAGAACCTATGGCTACACCTTC.

This chain joins TRBV5-1 and TRBJ1-2, with 8 nucleotides matching TRBD1. The CDR3 has 15 residues. V dropped 5 bases and J dropped 8; count of bases not matched to a gene: 14. Germline V gene sequence: CDR1 SGHRS, CDR2 YFSETQ. The CDR3 reads CASSWDVQGAGGYTF. In DNA form, the CDR3 reads TGCGCCAGCAGTTGGGATGTGCAGGGGGCGGGCGGCTACACCTTC. Full variable domain (remainder filled in from reference TRBV5-1 and TRBJ1-2): KAGVTQTPRYLIKTRGQQVTLSCSPISGHRSVSWYQQTPGQGLQFLFEYFSETQRNKGNFPGRFSGRQFSNSRSEMNVSTLELGDSALYLCASSWDVQGAGGYTFGSGTRLTVV.

This CDR3 is CSAVLTQGYEQYF. CDR3 bases: TGCAGTGCGGTCTTGACACAAGGCTACGAGCAGTACTTC. The V gene is TRBV20-1, the J gene TRBJ2-7; D is ambiguous. With 6 bases removed from V and 3 bases from J, the gap between germline ends came to 15 bases. The germline CDR1 and CDR2 sequences are DFQATT and SNEGSKA (reference sequence). This CDR3 has 13 amino acids.